This TCR beta chain was found in a study of PD-1 blockade in classical Hodgkin lymphoma. The study's findings and limits: Reports described newly diagnosed patients as having lower baseline TCR diversity than healthy donors. The authors have not defined what causes the repertoire differences, possibly disease activity or prior therapy.

The CDR3 contains 12 residues. The germline CDR1 and CDR2 sequences are MNHEY and SMNVEV (reference sequence). With 5 bases removed from V and 4 bases from J, the gap between germline ends came to 8 bases. Autologous stem cell transplantation was followed by relapse in every patient, and brentuximab vedotin exposure varied. Patients reached a best response of complete response, partial response or progressive disease. This clone was seen more than once but under ten times. The antigen remains unidentified. Sequencing used immunoSEQ multiplex PCR; TCRdb keeps in-frame clones, though not all of them. The sample consists of about 58,000 clones, approximately 90% of them appearing once.

This chain connects TRBV27 to TRBJ1-2; D is perhaps TRBD1 (5 bases). The clonotype comes from a human donor with classical Hodgkin lymphoma. Sequencing used peripheral blood mononuclear cells (PBMCs), obtained before the second cycle of nivolumab. The CDR3 region is CASSPGTYGYTF. The CDR3 region has the DNA TGTGCCAGCAGTCCCGGGACCTATGGCTACACCTTC.